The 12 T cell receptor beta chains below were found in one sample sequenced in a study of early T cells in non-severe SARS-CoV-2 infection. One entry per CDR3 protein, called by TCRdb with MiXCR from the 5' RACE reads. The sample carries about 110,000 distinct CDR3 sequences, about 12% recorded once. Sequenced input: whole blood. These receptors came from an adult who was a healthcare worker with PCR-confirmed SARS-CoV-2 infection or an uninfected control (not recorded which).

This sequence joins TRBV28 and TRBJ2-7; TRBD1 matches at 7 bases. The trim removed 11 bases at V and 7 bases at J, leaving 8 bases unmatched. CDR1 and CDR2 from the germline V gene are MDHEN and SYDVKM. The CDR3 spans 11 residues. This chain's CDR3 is CAVEGAGEQYF. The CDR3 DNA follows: TGTGCCGTAGAGGGGGCCGGGGAGCAGTACTTC.

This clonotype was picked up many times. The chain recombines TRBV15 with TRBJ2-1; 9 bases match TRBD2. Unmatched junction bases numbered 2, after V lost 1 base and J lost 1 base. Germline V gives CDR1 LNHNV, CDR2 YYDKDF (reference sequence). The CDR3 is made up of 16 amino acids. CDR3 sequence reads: CATSRGTSGSYNEQFF. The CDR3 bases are TGTGCCACCAGCAGAGGAACTAGCGGGTCCTACAATGAGCAGTTCTTC. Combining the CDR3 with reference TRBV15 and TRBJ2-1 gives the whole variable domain DAMVIQNPRYQVTQFGKPVTLSCSQTLNHNVMYWYQQKSSQAPKLLFHYYDKDFNNEADTPDNFQSRRPNTSFCFLDIRSPGLGDTAMYLCATSRGTSGSYNEQFFGPGTRLTVL.

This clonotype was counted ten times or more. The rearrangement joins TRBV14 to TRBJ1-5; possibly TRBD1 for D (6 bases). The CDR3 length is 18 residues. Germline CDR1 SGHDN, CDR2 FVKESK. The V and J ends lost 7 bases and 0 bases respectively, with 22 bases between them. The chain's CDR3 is CASTRKSDRLSSNQPQHF. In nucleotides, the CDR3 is TGTGCCAGCACCCGGAAGTCGGACAGACTGAGTAGCAATCAGCCCCAGCATTTT.

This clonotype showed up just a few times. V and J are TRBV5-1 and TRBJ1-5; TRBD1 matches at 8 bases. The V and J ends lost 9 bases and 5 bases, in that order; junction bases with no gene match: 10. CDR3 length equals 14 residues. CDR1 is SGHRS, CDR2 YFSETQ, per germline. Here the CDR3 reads CAIPTGVSHQPQHF. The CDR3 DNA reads TGCGCCATTCCGACAGGGGTAAGTCATCAGCCCCAGCATTTT.

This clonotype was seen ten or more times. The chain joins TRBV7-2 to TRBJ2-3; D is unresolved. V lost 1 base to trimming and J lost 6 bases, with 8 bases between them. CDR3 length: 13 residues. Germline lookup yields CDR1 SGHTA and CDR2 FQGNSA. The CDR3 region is CASSLVTRDTQYF. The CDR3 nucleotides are TGTGCCAGCAGCTTAGTCACGAGGGATACGCAGTATTTT.

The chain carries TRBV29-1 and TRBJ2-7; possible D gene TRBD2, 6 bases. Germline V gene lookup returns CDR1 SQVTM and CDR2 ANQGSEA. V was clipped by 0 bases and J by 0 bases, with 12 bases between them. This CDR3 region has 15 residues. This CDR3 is CSVEEGGGVSYEQYF. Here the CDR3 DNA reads TGCAGCGTTGAAGAAGGAGGCGGGGTCTCCTACGAGCAGTACTTC.

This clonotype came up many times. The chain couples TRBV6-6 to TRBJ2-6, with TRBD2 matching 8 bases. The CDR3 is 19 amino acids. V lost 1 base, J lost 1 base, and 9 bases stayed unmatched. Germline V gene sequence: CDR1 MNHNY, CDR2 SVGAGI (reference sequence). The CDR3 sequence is CASSYYGGAVLSGANVLTF. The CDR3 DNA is TGTGCCAGCAGTTACTACGGGGGGGCCGTATTATCTGGGGCCAACGTCCTGACTTTC.

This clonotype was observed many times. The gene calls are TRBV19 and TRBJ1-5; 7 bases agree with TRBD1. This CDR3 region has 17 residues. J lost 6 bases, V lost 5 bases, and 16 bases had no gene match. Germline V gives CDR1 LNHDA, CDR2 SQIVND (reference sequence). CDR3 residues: CASSLYSSGGMIQPQHF. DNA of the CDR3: TGTGCCAGTAGTCTATACTCCTCAGGGGGTATGATTCAGCCCCAGCATTTT.

The DNA of the CDR3 is TGTGCCAGCAGTTCGGGACAGGGGTATAGCAATCAGCCCCAGCATTTT. As protein: CASSSGQGYSNQPQHF. V and J are TRBV27 and TRBJ1-5, with 10 nucleotides matching TRBD1. Germline assignment: CDR1 MNHEY and CDR2 SMNVEV (reference sequence). The CDR3 runs to 16 residues. V trimming: 4 bases; J trimming: 0 bases; junction bases outside the gene matches: 3.

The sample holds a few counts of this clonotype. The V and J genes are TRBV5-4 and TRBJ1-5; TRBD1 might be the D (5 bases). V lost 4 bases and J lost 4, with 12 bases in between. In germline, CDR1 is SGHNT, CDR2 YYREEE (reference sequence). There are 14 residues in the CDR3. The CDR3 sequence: CASSVGHTNQPQHF. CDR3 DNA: TGTGCCAGCAGCGTTGGACACACTAATCAGCCCCAGCATTTT.

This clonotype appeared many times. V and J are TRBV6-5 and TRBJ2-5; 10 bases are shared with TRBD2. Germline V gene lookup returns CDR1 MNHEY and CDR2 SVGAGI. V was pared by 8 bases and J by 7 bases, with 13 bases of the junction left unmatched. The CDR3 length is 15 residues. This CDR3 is CASRGLTSGSGTQYF. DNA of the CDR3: TGTGCCAGCCGTGGCCTGACTAGCGGGTCAGGGACCCAGTACTTC.

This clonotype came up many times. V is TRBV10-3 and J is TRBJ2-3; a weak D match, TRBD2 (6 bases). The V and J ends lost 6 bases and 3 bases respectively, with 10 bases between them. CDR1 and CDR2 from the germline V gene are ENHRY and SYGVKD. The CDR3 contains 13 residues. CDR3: CAIRGLDTDTQYF. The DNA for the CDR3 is TGTGCCATCAGGGGACTTGATACAGATACGCAGTATTTT.